The count of the clone carrying this T cell receptor beta chain is one. Per the original methods: Estimated nucleated cell counts came from reference gene primer amplification. Clones were sequenced by immunoSEQ multiplex PCR, and TCRdb holds only the in-frame ones, with some missing. V, J and clone size derive from that table, while D and trimming were established from the DNA sequence. The sample consists of under 150,000 clones, around 84% of them appearing once. Germline V gene data show CDR1 as MNHEY and CDR2 as SVGAGI. The ends were cut back, 2 bases at V and 7 bases at J, with 18 bases in the middle. CDR3 length equals 16 residues. The source of the sample is a study of blood T cell repertoires in COVID-19. Study-level information: Some COVID-19 samples were acute and others convalescent; all came from the United States, Italy and Spain. The cDNA or gDNA used as material had been derived from T cells, B-cell-depleted T cells, or PBMCs.

The origin of this receptor is a human donor in a cohort sampled during active COVID-19. Sequenced sample: peripheral blood. The genes are TRBV6-5 and TRBJ1-5; maybe TRBD1 (5 bases). The CDR3 loop reads CASSYGHGAIEQPQHF. As DNA, the CDR3 is TGTGCCAGCAGTTACGGACATGGGGCAATAGAGCAGCCCCAGCATTTT.